The clone carrying this TCR beta chain was found a few times. Its antigen remains unidentified. The sample comes from a study of neoadjuvant anti-PD-1 for oral cavity cancer. Study overall: Non-progressing patients received a fourth nivolumab dose near day 43, then surgery on days 50-56. Study outcomes and limitations: With three patients per group, TCR findings need larger cohorts.

The time point denotes: after neoadjuvant nivolumab, at surgical resection. Patients had newly diagnosed, untreated stage II-IVA oral cavity squamous cell carcinoma. Cohort: HPV-negative, locally advanced oral cavity squamous cell carcinoma patients. The repertoire was sequenced with immunoSEQ multiplex PCR; TCRdb's copy has only in-frame clones and lacks some. The sample has about 23,000 clones, around a quarter seen once. The CDR3 is 12 residues long. CDR1 MNHEY and CDR2 SMNVEV come from the germline V gene (reference sequence). The V end lost 0 bases, the J end lost 15 bases, and 11 bases lay between the germline ends.

Sequencing was performed on tumor tissue, taken after nivolumab (anti-PD-1) treatment. This rearrangement joins TRBV27 to TRBJ2-2, with D possibly called TRBD1 or TRBD2 (5 bases each). The receptor's source is a person between 35 and 79 years old with oral cavity squamous cell carcinoma. The CDR3 DNA follows: TGTGCCAGCAGTTTATCCGGGGCGTATTTGTTTTTT. Its protein is CASSLSGAYLFF.